The T cell receptor beta chain described here comes from a study of cytomegalovirus exposure and HLA in healthy donors. About the research overall: One earlier analysis, a look at 180 million or so T cells, found 100 million to 130 million unique TCR beta sequences. Genetic ancestry analysis placed about 76% of the approximately 400 donors that were genotyped in the Caucasian-associated cluster.

Study-wide results and limits: The productive fraction for most TCR beta V segments was about 90% or about 30% in an earlier analysis.

It was healthy bone marrow donors who served as donors. This clone showed up just once. Its specificity is unknown. V lost 0 bases and J lost 7, with 17 bases in between. Per the germline V gene, CDR1 is SGHDT and CDR2 is YYEEEE. This CDR3 comprises 16 residues. The PCR made use of 60 Vbeta and 13 Jbeta primers. The method was immunoSEQ multiplex PCR; TCRdb's version includes in-frame clones alone and lacks a portion of them. The data show roughly 140,000 clones, 75% to 80% seen once. This clonotype originated in a male donor in good health and CMV-seronegative. The chain employs TRBV5-6 and TRBJ2-1, with D possibly TRBD1 on 5 matching bases. The specimen was PBMCs. The CDR3 spells CASSLEVGPHLNEQFF. The CDR3 DNA sequence: TGTGCCAGCAGCTTGGAGGTGGGGCCCCACTTGAATGAGCAGTTCTTC. Together with reference TRBV5-6 and TRBJ2-1, the CDR3 gives the full variable domain: DAGVTQSPTHLIKTRGQQVTLRCSPKSGHDTVSWYQQALGQGPQFIFQYYEEEERQRGNFPDRFSGHQFPNYSSELNVNALLLGDSALYLCASSLEVGPHLNEQFFGPGTRLTVL.